The clone carrying this TCR beta chain appeared a few times. No antigen is known for it. This record comes from a study of CD8 T cells in ankylosing spondylitis. TCRdb ran MiXCR on the 5' RACE reads and lists one entry per CDR3 protein. Among hundreds of thousands of distinct CDR3 sequences listed, 15% to 20% were seen once. Findings and limits, study-wide: About 8 highly homologous variants made up a TCR beta motif, and this motif appeared characteristic of ankylosing spondylitis blood.

Germline V CDR1 and CDR2: MDHEN, SYDVKM. V lost 4 bases and J lost 3; bases outside the gene matches: 12. The CDR3 contains 19 residues. Sequenced material: blood, either unsorted or a sorted T cell fraction (not recorded which). This TCR derives from a male donor with ankylosing spondylitis. The chain combines TRBV28 with TRBJ2-7; 16 bases align to TRBD2. CDR3 amino acids: CASSSGTSGGGRKIYEQYF. The CDR3 DNA sequence: TGTGCCAGCAGTTCCGGGACTAGCGGGGGGGGACGCAAAATCTACGAGCAGTACTTC.